What follows are 7 T cell receptor beta chains derived from one specimen sequenced in a study of cytomegalovirus exposure and HLA in healthy donors. PCR employed 60 Vbeta and 13 Jbeta primers. Repertoires were generated with immunoSEQ multiplex PCR, while TCRdb's copy carries only in-frame clones and drops some. Of about 90,000 clones listed, roughly 83% are singletons. Sequencing input: PBMCs. The source of these receptors is a man aged 18 to 30 in good health and CMV-seronegative.

The chain combines TRBV28 with TRBJ2-3; TRBD2 matches 10 bases. This CDR3 contains 14 residues. CDR1 MDHEN and CDR2 SYDVKM come from the germline V gene. The V gene end was trimmed by 5 bases and the J gene end by 7 bases; junction bases not matched to a gene: 6. The CDR3 is CASSPSGRGYTQYF. The CDR3 DNA reads as TGTGCCAGCAGTCCTAGCGGGAGAGGGTATACGCAGTATTTT.

The sample holds a few counts of this clone. This chain uses TRBV6-5 with TRBJ1-2; a possible D gene is TRBD1 (5 bases). The CDR3 spans 12 residues. The V and J ends lost 2 bases and 8 bases respectively, with 9 bases between them. Germline-derived CDR1 and CDR2 are MNHEY and SVGAGI. The CDR3 loop is CASSYGQTGYTF. CDR3 bases: TGTGCCAGCAGTTACGGACAAACGGGCTACACCTTC.

The chain recombines TRBV27 with TRBJ1-2, with D perhaps TRBD1 (5 bases). Germline assignment: CDR1 MNHEY and CDR2 SMNVEV (reference sequence). V was cut by 5 bases and J by 8 bases, with 15 bases left in between. The CDR3 is 13 amino acids. CDR3 loop: CASSPHLTGGYTF. CDR3 in DNA: TGTGCCAGCAGTCCCCACCTCACAGGAGGCTACACCTTC.

The genes are TRBV15 and TRBJ2-1; 7 nucleotides line up with TRBD2. The CDR3 spans 14 residues. V was clipped by 9 bases and J by 1 base; unmatched bases: 6. Germline CDR1 is LNHNV and CDR2 is YYDKDF (reference sequence). CDR3 bases: TGTGCCACAACAGCGGGAAGTTCCTACAATGAGCAGTTCTTC. Protein product: CATTAGSSYNEQFF. Full variable domain (rest looked up from reference TRBV15 and TRBJ2-1): DAMVIQNPRYQVTQFGKPVTLSCSQTLNHNVMYWYQQKSSQAPKLLFHYYDKDFNNEADTPDNFQSRRPNTSFCFLDIRSPGLGDTAMYLCATTAGSSYNEQFFGPGTRLTVL.

The rearrangement uses TRBV5-1 and TRBJ2-7; a weak D match, TRBD2 (6 bases). The CDR3 covers 15 residues. CDR1 and CDR2 from the germline V gene are SGHRS and YFSETQ. With 4 bases removed from V and 1 base from J, the gap between germline ends came to 15 bases. This chain's CDR3 is CASSLGGEVSYEQYF. The CDR3 region has the DNA TGCGCCAGCAGCCTGGGGGGAGAGGTATCCTACGAGCAGTACTTC.

The chain recombines TRBV7-9 with TRBJ1-2, with a weak D call TRBD1 (5 bases). This CDR3 has 18 residues. CDR1 SEHNR and CDR2 FQNEAQ come from the germline V gene (reference sequence). The V end lost 0 bases, the J end lost 6 bases, and 23 bases lay between the germline ends. CDR3 region: CASSLAANRRGSGNGYTF. Written as DNA, the CDR3 is TGTGCCAGCAGCTTAGCCGCAAACAGACGGGGGAGTGGGAATGGCTACACCTTC.

The chain joins TRBV10-2 to TRBJ1-3, with D maybe TRBD1 (5 bases). V dropped 5 bases and J dropped 2 bases, with 10 bases sitting between them. The CDR3 length is 14 residues. The germline V gene encodes CDR1 WSHSY and CDR2 SAAADI. CDR3 protein: CASSQPGTGNTIYF. The CDR3 DNA sequence: TGCGCCAGCAGTCAACCAGGGACTGGAAACACCATATATTTT.